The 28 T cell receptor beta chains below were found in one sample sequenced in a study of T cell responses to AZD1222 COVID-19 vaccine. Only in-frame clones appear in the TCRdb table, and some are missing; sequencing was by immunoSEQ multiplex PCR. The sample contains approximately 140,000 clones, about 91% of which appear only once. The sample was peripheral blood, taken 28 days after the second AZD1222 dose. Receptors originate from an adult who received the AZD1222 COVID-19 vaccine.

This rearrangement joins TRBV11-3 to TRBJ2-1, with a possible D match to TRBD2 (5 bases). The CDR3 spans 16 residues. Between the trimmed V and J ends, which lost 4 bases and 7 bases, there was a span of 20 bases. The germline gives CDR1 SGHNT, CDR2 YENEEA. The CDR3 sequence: CASSSDSGSGVNEQFF. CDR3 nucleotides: TGTGCCAGCAGCTCCGATTCGGGGAGCGGAGTGAATGAGCAGTTCTTC.

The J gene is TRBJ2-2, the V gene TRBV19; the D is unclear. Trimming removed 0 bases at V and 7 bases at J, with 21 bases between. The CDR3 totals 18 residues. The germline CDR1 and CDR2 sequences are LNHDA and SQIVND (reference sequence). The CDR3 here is CASSIDLDGERGLGELFF. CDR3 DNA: TGTGCCAGTAGTATAGATTTGGACGGTGAGCGAGGTCTCGGGGAGCTGTTTTTT.

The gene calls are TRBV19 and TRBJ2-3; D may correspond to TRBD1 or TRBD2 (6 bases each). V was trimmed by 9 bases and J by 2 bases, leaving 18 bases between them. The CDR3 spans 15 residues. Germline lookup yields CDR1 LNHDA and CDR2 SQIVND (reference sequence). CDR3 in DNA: TGTGCCAGCAAGGAGAGGGGGGCCCTCACAGATACGCAGTATTTT. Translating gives CASKERGALTDTQYF.

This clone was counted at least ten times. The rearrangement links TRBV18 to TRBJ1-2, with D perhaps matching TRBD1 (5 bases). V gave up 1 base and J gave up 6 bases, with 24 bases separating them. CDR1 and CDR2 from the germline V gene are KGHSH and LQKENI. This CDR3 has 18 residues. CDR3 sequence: CASSPRGSQGIGQNGYTF. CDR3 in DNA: TGTGCCAGCTCACCACGTGGGAGCCAGGGAATTGGGCAAAATGGCTACACCTTC.

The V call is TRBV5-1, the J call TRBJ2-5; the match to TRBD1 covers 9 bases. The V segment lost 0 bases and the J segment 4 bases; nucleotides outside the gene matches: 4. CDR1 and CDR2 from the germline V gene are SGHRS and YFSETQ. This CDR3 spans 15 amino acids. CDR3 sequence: CASSLAGTGRETQYF. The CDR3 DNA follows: TGCGCCAGCAGCTTGGCCGGGACAGGGAGAGAGACCCAGTACTTC. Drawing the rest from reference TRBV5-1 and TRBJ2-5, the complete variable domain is KAGVTQTPRYLIKTRGQQVTLSCSPISGHRSVSWYQQTPGQGLQFLFEYFSETQRNKGNFPGRFSGRQFSNSRSEMNVSTLELGDSALYLCASSLAGTGRETQYFGPGTRLLVL.

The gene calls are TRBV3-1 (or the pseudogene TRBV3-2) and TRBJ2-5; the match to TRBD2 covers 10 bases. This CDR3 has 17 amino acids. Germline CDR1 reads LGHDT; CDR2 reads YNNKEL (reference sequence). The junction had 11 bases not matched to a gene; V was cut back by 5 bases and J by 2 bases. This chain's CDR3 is CASSSWWEREGQETQYF. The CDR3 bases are TGTGCCAGCAGCTCATGGTGGGAGCGGGAGGGTCAAGAGACCCAGTACTTC.

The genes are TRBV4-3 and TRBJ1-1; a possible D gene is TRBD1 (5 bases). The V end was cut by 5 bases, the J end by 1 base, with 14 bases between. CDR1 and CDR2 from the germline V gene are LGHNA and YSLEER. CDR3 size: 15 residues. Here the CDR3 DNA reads TGCGCCAGCAGCTGGAGTTGGGGCGGGAACACTGAAGCTTTCTTT. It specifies CASSWSWGGNTEAFF.

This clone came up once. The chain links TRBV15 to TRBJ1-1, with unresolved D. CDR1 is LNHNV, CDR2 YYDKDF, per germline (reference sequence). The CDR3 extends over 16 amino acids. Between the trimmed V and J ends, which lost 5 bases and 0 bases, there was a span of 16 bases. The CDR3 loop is CATSPPYAGMNTEAFF. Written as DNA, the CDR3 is TGTGCCACCAGCCCACCGTATGCGGGTATGAACACTGAAGCTTTCTTT.

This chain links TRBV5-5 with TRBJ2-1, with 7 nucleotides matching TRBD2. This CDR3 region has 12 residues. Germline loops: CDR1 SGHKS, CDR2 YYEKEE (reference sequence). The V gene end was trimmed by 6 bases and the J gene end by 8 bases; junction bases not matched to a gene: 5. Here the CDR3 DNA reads TGTGCCAGCACCCTTGGGGGGGATGAGCAGTTCTTC. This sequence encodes CASTLGGDEQFF.

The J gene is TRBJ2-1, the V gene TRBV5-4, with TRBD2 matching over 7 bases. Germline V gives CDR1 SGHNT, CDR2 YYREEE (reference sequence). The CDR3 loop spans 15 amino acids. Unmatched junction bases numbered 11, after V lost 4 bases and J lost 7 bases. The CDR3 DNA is TGTGCCAGCAGCCCCGAGGCGGGGGATTGGAATGAGCAGTTCTTC. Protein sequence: CASSPEAGDWNEQFF.

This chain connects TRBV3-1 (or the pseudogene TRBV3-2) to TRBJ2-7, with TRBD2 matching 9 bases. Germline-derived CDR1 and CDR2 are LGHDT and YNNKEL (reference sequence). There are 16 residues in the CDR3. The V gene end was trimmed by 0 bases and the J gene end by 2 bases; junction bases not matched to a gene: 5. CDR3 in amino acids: CASSQEASGKTYEQYF. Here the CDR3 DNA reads TGTGCCAGCAGCCAAGAGGCTAGCGGGAAGACCTACGAGCAGTACTTC.

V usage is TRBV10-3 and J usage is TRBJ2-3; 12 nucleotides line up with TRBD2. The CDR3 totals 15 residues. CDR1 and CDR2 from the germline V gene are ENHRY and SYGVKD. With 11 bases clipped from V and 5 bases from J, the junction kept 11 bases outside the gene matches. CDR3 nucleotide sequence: TGTGCCTTCGCTCGGGGACTAGCGGGCGAAGATACGCAGTATTTT. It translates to CAFARGLAGEDTQYF.

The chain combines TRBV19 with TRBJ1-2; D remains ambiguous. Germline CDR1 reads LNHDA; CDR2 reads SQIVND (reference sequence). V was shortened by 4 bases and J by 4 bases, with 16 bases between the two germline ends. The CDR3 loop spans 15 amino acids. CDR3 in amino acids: CASSTVPLWRYGYTF. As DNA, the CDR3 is TGTGCCAGTAGTACCGTTCCGTTATGGCGCTATGGCTACACCTTC.

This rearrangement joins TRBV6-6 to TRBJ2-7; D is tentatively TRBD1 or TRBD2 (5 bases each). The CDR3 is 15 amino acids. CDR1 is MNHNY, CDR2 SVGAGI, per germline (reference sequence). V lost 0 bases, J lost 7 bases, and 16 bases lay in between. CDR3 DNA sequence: TGTGCCAGCAGTTACTCTGGGGCGCGGGTAGGAGAGCAGTACTTC. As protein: CASSYSGARVGEQYF.

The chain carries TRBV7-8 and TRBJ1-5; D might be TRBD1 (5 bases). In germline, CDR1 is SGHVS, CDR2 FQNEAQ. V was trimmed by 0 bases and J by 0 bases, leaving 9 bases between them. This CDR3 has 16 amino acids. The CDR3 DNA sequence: TGTGCCAGCAGCTTAGCGGGACTCCTTAGCAATCAGCCCCAGCATTTT. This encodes CASSLAGLLSNQPQHF.

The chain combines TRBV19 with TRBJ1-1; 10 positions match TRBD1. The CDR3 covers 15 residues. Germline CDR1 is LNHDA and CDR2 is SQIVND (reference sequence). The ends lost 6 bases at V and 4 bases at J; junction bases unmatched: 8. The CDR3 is CASRLQGQGITEAFF. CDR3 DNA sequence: TGTGCCAGTAGGCTTCAGGGACAGGGGATCACTGAAGCTTTCTTT. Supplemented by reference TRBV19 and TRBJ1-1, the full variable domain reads DGGITQSPKYLFRKEGQNVTLSCEQNLNHDAMYWYRQDPGQGLRLIYYSQIVNDFQKGDIAEGYSVSREKKESFPLTVTSAQKNPTAFYLCASRLQGQGITEAFFGQGTRLTVV.

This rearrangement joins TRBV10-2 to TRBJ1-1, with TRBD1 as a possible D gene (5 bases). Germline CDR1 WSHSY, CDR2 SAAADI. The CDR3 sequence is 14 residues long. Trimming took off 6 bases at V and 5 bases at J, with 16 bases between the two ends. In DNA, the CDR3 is TGCGCCAGCAGCACTCAAGGGGTATGGACTGAAGCTTTCTTT. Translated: CASSTQGVWTEAFF.

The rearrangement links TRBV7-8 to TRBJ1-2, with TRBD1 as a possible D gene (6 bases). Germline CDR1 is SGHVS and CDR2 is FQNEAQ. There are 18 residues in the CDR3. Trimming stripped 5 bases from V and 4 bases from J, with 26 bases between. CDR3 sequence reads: CASSLRRDGGGLSYGYTF. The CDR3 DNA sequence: TGTGCCAGCAGCCTACGACGGGATGGGGGGGGCCTCAGCTATGGCTACACCTTC. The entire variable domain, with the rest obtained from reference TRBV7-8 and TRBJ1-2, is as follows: GAGVSQSPRYKVAKRGQDVALRCDPISGHVSLFWYQQALGQGPEFLTYFQNEAQLDKSGLPSDRFFAERPEGSVSTLKIQRTQQEDSAVYLCASSLRRDGGGLSYGYTFGSGTRLTVV.

The CDR3 DNA follows: TGTGCCAGCAGTGGGGGGTATCAGCCCCAGCATTTT. Its protein is CASSGGYQPQHF. This chain connects TRBV12-3 or TRBV12-4 to TRBJ1-5; TRBD1 might be the D (5 bases). The CDR3 extends over 12 amino acids. Trimming stripped 5 bases from V and 5 bases from J, with 7 bases between.

CDR3 residues: CATSLGRGSPHYNSPLHF. CDR3 nucleotide sequence: TGTGCCACCAGTCTGGGAAGGGGTTCTCCCCACTATAATTCACCCCTCCACTTT. The rearrangement joins TRBV15 to TRBJ1-6, with D possibly being TRBD1 (5 bases). The CDR3 totals 18 residues. CDR1 is LNHNV and CDR2 is YYDKDF in the germline V gene (reference sequence). V lost 6 bases, J lost 3 bases, and 21 bases lay in between.

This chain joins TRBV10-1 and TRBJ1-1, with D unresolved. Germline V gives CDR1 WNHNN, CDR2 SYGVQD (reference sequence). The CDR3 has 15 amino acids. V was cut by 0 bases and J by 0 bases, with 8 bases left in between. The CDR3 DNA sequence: TGCGCCAGCAGTGAGTCGGCAGCAATGAACACTGAAGCTTTCTTT. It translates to CASSESAAMNTEAFF.

Here the CDR3 DNA reads TGCGCCAGCAGCCAAGATACGGGAAGCGATACGCAGTATTTT. Protein sequence: CASSQDTGSDTQYF. This rearrangement joins TRBV4-3 to TRBJ2-3; maybe TRBD2 (5 bases). V was trimmed by 0 bases and J by 6 bases, leaving 10 bases between them. This CDR3 comprises 14 residues. Looked up from germline, CDR1 is LGHNA and CDR2 is YSLEER.

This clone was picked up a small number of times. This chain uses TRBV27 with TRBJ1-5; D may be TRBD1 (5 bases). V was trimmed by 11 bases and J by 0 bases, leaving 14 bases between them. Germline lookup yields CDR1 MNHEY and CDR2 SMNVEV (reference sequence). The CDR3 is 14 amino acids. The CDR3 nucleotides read TGTGCCTCCTGGGACGGTTATAGCAATCAGCCCCAGCATTTT. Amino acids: CASWDGYSNQPQHF.

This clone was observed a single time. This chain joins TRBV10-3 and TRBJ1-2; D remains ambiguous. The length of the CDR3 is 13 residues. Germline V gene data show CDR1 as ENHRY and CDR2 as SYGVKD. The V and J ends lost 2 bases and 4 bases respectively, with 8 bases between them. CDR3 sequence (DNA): TGTGCCATCAGTGAGGGGTCAGCCTATGGCTACACCTTC. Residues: CAISEGSAYGYTF.

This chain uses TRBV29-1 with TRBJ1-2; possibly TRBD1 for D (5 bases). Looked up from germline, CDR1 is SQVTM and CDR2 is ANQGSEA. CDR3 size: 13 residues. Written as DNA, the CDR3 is TGCACCTGTTTGGGGGTCCATAACTATGGCTACACCTTC. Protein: CTCLGVHNYGYTF. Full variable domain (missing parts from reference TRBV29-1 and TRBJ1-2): SAVISQKPSRDICQRGTSLTIQCQVDSQVTMMFWYRQQPGQSLTLIATANQGSEATYESGFVIDKFPISRPNLTFSTLTVSNMSPEDSSIYLCTCLGVHNYGYTFGSGTRLTVV.

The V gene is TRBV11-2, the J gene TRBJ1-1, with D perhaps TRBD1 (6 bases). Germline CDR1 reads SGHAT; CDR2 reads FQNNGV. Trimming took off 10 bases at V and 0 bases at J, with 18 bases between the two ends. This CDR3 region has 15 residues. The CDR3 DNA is TGTGCCATCAATGGGGGGGGCCCCATGAACACTGAAGCTTTCTTT. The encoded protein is CAINGGGPMNTEAFF.

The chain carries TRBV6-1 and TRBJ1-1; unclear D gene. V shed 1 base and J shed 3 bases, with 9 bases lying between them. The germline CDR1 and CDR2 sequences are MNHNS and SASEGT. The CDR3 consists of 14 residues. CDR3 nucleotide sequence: TGTGCCAGCAGTGAAGTTGGTCCCCACACTGAAGCTTTCTTT. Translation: CASSEVGPHTEAFF.

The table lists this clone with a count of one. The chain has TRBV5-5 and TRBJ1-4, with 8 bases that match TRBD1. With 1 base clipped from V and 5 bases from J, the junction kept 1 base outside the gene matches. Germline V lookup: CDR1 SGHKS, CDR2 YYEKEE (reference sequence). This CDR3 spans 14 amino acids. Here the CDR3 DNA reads TGTGCCAGCAGCTTGTCAGGGGGCAATGAAAAACTGTTTTTT. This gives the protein CASSLSGGNEKLFF.